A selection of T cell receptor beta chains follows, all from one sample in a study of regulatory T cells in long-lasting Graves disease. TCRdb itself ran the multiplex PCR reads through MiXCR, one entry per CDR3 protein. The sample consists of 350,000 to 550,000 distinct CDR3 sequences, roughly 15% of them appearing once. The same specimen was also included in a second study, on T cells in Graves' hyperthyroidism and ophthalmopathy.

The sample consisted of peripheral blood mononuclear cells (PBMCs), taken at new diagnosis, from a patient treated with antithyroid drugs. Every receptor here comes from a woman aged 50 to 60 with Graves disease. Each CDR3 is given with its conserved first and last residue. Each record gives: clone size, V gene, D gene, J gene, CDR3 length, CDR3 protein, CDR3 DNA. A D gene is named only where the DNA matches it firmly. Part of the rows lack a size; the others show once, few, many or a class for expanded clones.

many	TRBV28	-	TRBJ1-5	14	CASSLSQGSQPQHF	TGTGCCAGCAGTTTATCGCAGGGTAGTCAGCCCCAGCATTTT
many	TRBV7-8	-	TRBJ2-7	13	CASLARGFDEQYF	TGTGCCAGCCTCGCTAGGGGCTTCGACGAGCAGTACTTC
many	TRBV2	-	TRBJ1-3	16	CASNLRLASSGNTIYF	TGTGCCAGCAACTTAAGGTTGGCATCCTCTGGAAACACCATATATTTT
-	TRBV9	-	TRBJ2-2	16	CASSASRGINTGELFF	TGTGCCAGCAGCGCCTCACGGGGGATCAACACCGGGGAGCTGTTTTTT
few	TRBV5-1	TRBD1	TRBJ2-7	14	CASSLSGGTDEQYF	TGCGCCAGCAGCTTGTCAGGGGGAACTGACGAGCAGTACTTC
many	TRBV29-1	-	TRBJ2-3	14	CSVRVWLGTDTQYF	TGCAGCGTTAGGGTTTGGCTAGGAACAGATACGCAGTATTTT
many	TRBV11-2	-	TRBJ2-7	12	CASSSTYDEQYF	TGTGCCAGCAGCTCCACGTATGACGAGCAGTACTTC
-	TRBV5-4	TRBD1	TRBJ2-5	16	CASSPGTGAGQETQYF	TGTGCCAGCAGCCCAGGGACAGGGGCGGGCCAAGAGACCCAGTACTTC
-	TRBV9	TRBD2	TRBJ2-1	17	CASSGGRKRGVSNEQFF	TGTGCCAGCAGCGGGGGGCGAAAGCGGGGGGTAAGTAATGAGCAGTTCTTC
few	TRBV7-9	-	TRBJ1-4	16	CASSQPSPKANEKLFF	TGTGCCAGCAGCCAACCCTCTCCCAAAGCAAATGAAAAACTGTTTTTT
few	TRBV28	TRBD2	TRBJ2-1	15	CASSLPLAGSDEQFF	TGTGCCAGCAGTTTGCCACTAGCGGGGAGCGATGAGCAGTTCTTC
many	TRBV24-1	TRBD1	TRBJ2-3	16	CATSDYTGGKADTQYF	TGTGCCACCAGTGATTACACAGGGGGGAAGGCAGATACGCAGTATTTT
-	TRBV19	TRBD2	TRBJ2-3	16	CASSKTSGRVWDTQYF	TGTGCCAGTAGTAAGACTAGCGGGAGGGTCTGGGATACGCAGTATTTT
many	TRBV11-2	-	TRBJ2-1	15	CASSLDPAEYNEQFF	TGTGCCAGCAGCTTAGATCCAGCAGAATACAATGAGCAGTTCTTC
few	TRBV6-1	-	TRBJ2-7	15	CASTFDRDDGNEQYF	TGTGCCAGCACTTTCGACCGGGACGACGGTAACGAGCAGTACTTC